The 6 T cell receptor beta chains given below trace back to one sample, sequenced in a study of blood T cell repertoires in COVID-19. Data came from immunoSEQ multiplex PCR; TCRdb stores just in-frame clones and leaves some out. The data show 270,000 or so clones, approximately 89% seen once. Sequencing was carried out using PBMCs or T cells enriched from blood (not recorded which). These TCRs come from a middle-aged man who had been exposed to COVID-19.

The chain recombines TRBV14 with TRBJ2-1; D not certain. The V gene's germline CDR1 is SGHDN and CDR2 FVKESK. CDR3 size: 17 residues. Trimming took off 2 bases at V and 4 bases at J, with 18 bases between the two ends. In DNA form, the CDR3 reads TGTGCCAGCAGCCAAAAGGCTCTTAGTACTATATACAATGAGCAGTTCTTC. It encodes CASSQKALSTIYNEQFF.

This chain links TRBV11-1 with TRBJ1-1, with no clear D. Germline loops: CDR1 SGHAT, CDR2 FQDESV (reference sequence). Trimming shortened V by 5 bases and J by 4 bases, and 20 bases separated the two germline ends. The CDR3 is 16 amino acids. CDR3 amino acids: CASSPGLRHLGTEAFF. The CDR3 nucleotides read TGTGCCAGCAGCCCAGGACTGCGGCACCTGGGCACTGAAGCTTTCTTT.

A single count supports this clone. The chain employs TRBV7-2 and TRBJ1-1; 7 bases are shared with TRBD1. The V gene end was trimmed by 5 bases and the J gene end by 1 base; junction bases not matched to a gene: 7. The length of the CDR3 is 15 residues. Germline V gene lookup returns CDR1 SGHTA and CDR2 FQGNSA. CDR3 sequence reads: CASSNVQGWNTEAFF. In DNA, the CDR3 is TGTGCCAGCAGCAACGTACAGGGGTGGAACACTGAAGCTTTCTTT.

The rearrangement joins TRBV7-9 to TRBJ1-1; 7 nucleotides agree with TRBD1. The CDR3 runs to 18 residues. The germline CDR1 and CDR2 sequences are SEHNR and FQNEAQ (reference sequence). V was pared by 0 bases and J by 3 bases, with 13 bases of the junction left unmatched. CDR3 sequence reads: CASSLARTGKKGDTEAFF. Here the CDR3 DNA reads TGTGCCAGCAGCTTAGCGCGGACAGGTAAAAAGGGGGACACTGAAGCTTTCTTT.

This chain uses TRBV11-2 with TRBJ1-5; D is undetermined. The CDR3 contains 14 residues. Germline CDR1 and CDR2: SGHAT and FQNNGV. V lost 1 base to trimming and J lost 4 bases, with 8 bases between them. CDR3: CASSLVNRNQPQHF. The CDR3 bases are TGTGCCAGCAGCTTAGTGAACAGAAATCAGCCCCAGCATTTT.

The chain links TRBV2 to TRBJ1-2; 10 bases line up with TRBD1. The CDR3 totals 14 residues. The germline gives CDR1 SNHLY, CDR2 FYNNEI. The ends lost 6 bases at V and 6 bases at J; junction bases unmatched: 7. The CDR3 spells CASRDQTGGHGYTF. The CDR3, as DNA: TGTGCCAGCAGGGACCAGACAGGGGGCCATGGCTACACCTTC.